Listed below are T cell receptor beta chains from one sample, sequenced in a study of circulating CD8 cells and anti-PD-1 response in melanoma. MiXCR, applied by TCRdb to the reads, yields one record per CDR3 protein. Of about 620 distinct CDR3 sequences in the sample, about 6.5% were seen once. Sequencing was performed on CD8+ T cells from PBMCs, taken at baseline or after one month of anti-PD-1 therapy (not recorded which). Every receptor here comes from a human donor with melanoma. The CDR3 runs from the conserved cysteine through the conserved F or W. Each record gives: D gene, J gene, V gene, CDR3 protein. D genes are given only for firm matches.

TRBD2 | TRBJ2-1 | TRBV20-1 | CSATPGGGYNEQFF
NA | TRBJ2-1 | TRBV5-8 | CASSYDKGGQYEQFF
NA | TRBJ2-1 | TRBV27 | CASSSTDNEQFF
NA | TRBJ1-1 | TRBV6-1 | CASSEGERSEAFF
NA | TRBJ2-1 | TRBV27 | CASSFNPTVYNEQFF
TRBD2 | TRBJ2-3 | TRBV4-1 | CASSLYGGTTDTQYF
NA | TRBJ2-6 | TRBV28 | CASSQTNSGANVLTF
TRBD2 | TRBJ2-7 | TRBV20-1 | CSARPLAGDAYEQYF
TRBD1 | TRBJ2-1 | TRBV4-2 | CASSQDGLAGGAYNEQFF
NA | TRBJ2-7 | TRBV5-6 | CASSLSDSSYEQYF
TRBD1 | TRBJ2-7 | TRBV6-6 | CASIRSGTGPYEQYF
NA | TRBJ2-7 | TRBV7-2 | CASSLQLGGREQYF
NA | TRBJ1-5 | TRBV19 | CASSITGGWGQPQHF
NA | TRBJ2-3 | TRBV20-1 | CSARELRVNTDTQYF
TRBD1 | TRBJ2-7 | TRBV19 | CATQRTGGIYVQYF
NA | TRBJ1-1 | TRBV20-1 | CSARGGGDTEAFF
TRBD1 | TRBJ2-7 | TRBV19 | CASSDDRVGPYEQYF
NA | TRBJ2-3 | TRBV10-3 | CAISEASATDTQYF
NA | TRBJ2-7 | TRBV19 | CASSSGGYYEQYF
NA | TRBJ2-7 | TRBV10-3 | CAISDLGRGAYEQYF
NA | TRBJ2-7 | TRBV6-2/TRBV6-3 | CASSNGRDVYEQYF
TRBD1 | TRBJ1-4 | TRBV4-1 | CASSRTGATNEKLFF
NA | TRBJ2-7 | TRBV6-2/TRBV6-3 | CASSYTSGSYEQYF
TRBD1 | TRBJ2-7 | TRBV19 | CASSLTGGIYEQYF
TRBD1 | TRBJ1-2 | TRBV19 | CASRGGQKTGYTF
NA | TRBJ1-5 | TRBV30 | CAWTQSPGLSNQPQHF
TRBD1 | TRBJ1-5 | TRBV19 | CASSIGTASNQPQHF
NA | TRBJ2-3 | TRBV6-4 | CASSDSPGDTDTQYF
TRBD2 | TRBJ2-1 | TRBV23-1 | CASSQGTSSYNEQFF
NA | TRBJ2-1 | TRBV20-1 | CSAFRGTYNEQFF
TRBD2 | TRBJ2-2 | TRBV28 | CASSRRSREGNTGELFF